Following are 2 T cell receptor beta chains from one sample sequenced in a study of blood T cell repertoires in COVID-19. Sequencing used immunoSEQ multiplex PCR; TCRdb keeps in-frame clones, though not all of them. The data show 100,000 to 150,000 clones, about 79% seen once. Sequencing was performed on peripheral blood. The receptors originated from a man aged 40-49 years with active or convalescent COVID-19.

The chain uses TRBV4-3 and TRBJ2-6, with a weak D call TRBD1 (6 bases). The germline V and J ends were trimmed by 4 bases and 1 base, with 8 bases remaining between them. The CDR3 sequence is 15 residues long. Germline lookup yields CDR1 LGHNA and CDR2 YSLEER. This chain's CDR3 is CASSRGGSGANVLTF. CDR3 sequence (DNA): TGCGCCAGCAGCCGAGGGGGTTCTGGGGCCAACGTCCTGACTTTC.

This clone showed up just once. The V and J genes are TRBV11-3 and TRBJ1-1; D gene ambiguous. CDR1 is SGHNT and CDR2 is YENEEA in the germline V gene. V lost 5 bases to trimming and J lost 2 bases, with 15 bases between them. The CDR3 spans 15 residues. The CDR3 protein is CASSPLAGKNTEAFF. The DNA for the CDR3 is TGTGCCAGCAGCCCCCTTGCAGGAAAAAACACTGAAGCTTTCTTT.